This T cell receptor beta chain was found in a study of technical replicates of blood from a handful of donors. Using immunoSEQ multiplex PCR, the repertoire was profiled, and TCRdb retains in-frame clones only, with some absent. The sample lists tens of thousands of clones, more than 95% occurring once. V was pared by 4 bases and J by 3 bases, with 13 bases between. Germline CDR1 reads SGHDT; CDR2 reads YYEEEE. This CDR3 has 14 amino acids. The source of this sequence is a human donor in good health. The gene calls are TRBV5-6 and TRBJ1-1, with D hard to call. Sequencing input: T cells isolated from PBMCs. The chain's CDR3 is CASSPGLRDTEAFF. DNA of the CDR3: TGTGCCAGCAGCCCCGGATTGCGGGACACTGAAGCTTTCTTT.